The clone carrying this TCR beta chain was counted between two and nine times. Its antigen is currently unknown. V lost 0 bases and J lost 2, with 10 bases in between. The CDR3 extends over 15 amino acids. Germline V gene data show CDR1 as SGHRS and CDR2 as YFSETQ. This entry is derived from a study of cytomegalovirus exposure and HLA in healthy donors. Whole-study findings and limits: Other equally common chains were less clonally expanded than HLA-associated TCR beta chains, a later analysis showed. A later analysis found that most CMV-associated TCR beta chains appeared HLA-restricted.

It was with 60 Vbeta and 13 Jbeta primers that the PCR ran. The table came from immunoSEQ multiplex PCR; TCRdb's copy has only in-frame clones and leaves some out. The sample contains around 150,000 clones, 65% to 85% of which appear only once. V and J are TRBV5-1 and TRBJ2-3, with D possibly matching TRBD1 (6 bases). The source material was PBMCs. The receptor's source is a male donor in good health and CMV-seropositive. The CDR3 coding sequence is TGCGCCAGCAGCTTGGATGGGGGCAACACAGATACGCAGTATTTT. The encoded protein is CASSLDGGNTDTQYF.